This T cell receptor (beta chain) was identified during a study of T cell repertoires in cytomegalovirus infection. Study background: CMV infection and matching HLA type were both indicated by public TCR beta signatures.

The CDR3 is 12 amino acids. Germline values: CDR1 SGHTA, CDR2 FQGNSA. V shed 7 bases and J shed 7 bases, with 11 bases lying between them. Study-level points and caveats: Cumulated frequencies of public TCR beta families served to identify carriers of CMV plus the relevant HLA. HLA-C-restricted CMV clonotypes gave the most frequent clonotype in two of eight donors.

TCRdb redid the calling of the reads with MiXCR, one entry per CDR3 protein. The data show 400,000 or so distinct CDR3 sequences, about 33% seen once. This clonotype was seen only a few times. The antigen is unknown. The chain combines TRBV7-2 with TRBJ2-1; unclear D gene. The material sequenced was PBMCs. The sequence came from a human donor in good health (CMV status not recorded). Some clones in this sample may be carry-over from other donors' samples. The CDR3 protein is CASNDSENEQFF. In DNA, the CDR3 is TGTGCCAGCAATGATAGTGAGAATGAGCAGTTCTTC.